This is a list of T cell receptor beta chains from one sample in a study of blood T cells in healthy people across ages. Via MiXCR, TCRdb re-called the 5' RACE reads, giving one row per CDR3 protein. Of hundreds of thousands of distinct CDR3 sequences listed, roughly two fifths were seen once; the top ten hold 25% to 30%. The material sequenced was blood. Receptors were obtained from a man older than 75 in good health. CDR3s include the opening cysteine and the closing phenylalanine or tryptophan. D genes are given only for firm matches. Size is stated for part of the rows, as once, few or many counts, or as a class when the clone is expanded.

>TRBJ1-6|.|.|TRBV7-2
CASSFVVESNSPLHF
TGTGCCAGCAGCTTCGTCGTTGAGTCAAATTCACCCCTCCACTTT
>TRBJ2-5|few|.|TRBV29-1
CSVEDGGIAETQYF
TGCAGCGTTGAAGATGGGGGGATAGCGGAGACCCAGTACTTC
>TRBJ1-4|.|.|TRBV7-2
CASSSTGKLFF
TGTGCCAGCAGCTCCACGGGAAAACTGTTTTTT
>TRBJ1-2|.|.|TRBV2
CASREGGLSYGYTF
TGTGCCAGCCGCGAGGGGGGACTAAGCTATGGCTACACCTTC
>TRBJ2-1|many|TRBD1|TRBV11-3
CASSLGTGESYNEQFF
TGTGCCAGCAGCTTAGGGACAGGGGAGTCCTACAATGAGCAGTTCTTC
>TRBJ2-7|.|TRBD1|TRBV2
CASSDRRGLRYEQYF
TGTGCCAGCAGTGACCGCAGGGGGCTTAGGTACGAGCAGTACTTC
>TRBJ2-3|.|TRBD2|TRBV7-2
CASSSRGLAGGLCTDTQYF
TGTGCCAGCAGCTCTCGGGGACTAGCGGGGGGGCTTTGCACAGATACGCAGTATTTT
>TRBJ1-1|.|.|TRBV19
CASSNGGRDNTEAFF
TGTGCCAGTAGTAATGGGGGGCGCGATAACACTGAAGCTTTCTTT
>TRBJ2-4|.|TRBD2|TRBV10-3
CAISPTSAKTIQYF
TGCGCCATCAGTCCAACTAGCGCCAAAACCATTCAGTACTTC
>TRBJ1-6|.|TRBD1|TRBV6-6
CASGTGIYSPLHF
TGTGCCAGCGGGACAGGGATATATTCACCCCTCCACTTT
>TRBJ2-5|few|.|TRBV7-2
CASSSPRRAETQYF
TGTGCCAGCAGCTCCCCTAGGAGGGCAGAGACCCAGTACTTC
>TRBJ1-5|.|TRBD1|TRBV7-3
CASSLGQGQNQPQHF
TGTGCCAGCAGCTTGGGACAGGGCCAAAACCAGCCCCAGCATTTT
>TRBJ1-2|few|TRBD1|TRBV15
CATSRGGQGLGGYTF
TGTGCCACCAGCAGAGGAGGACAGGGATTAGGGGGCTACACCTTC
>TRBJ2-1|.|TRBD1|TRBV6-2/TRBV6-3
CASRPTGNNEQFF
TGTGCCAGCAGGCCGACAGGGAATAATGAGCAGTTCTTC
>TRBJ1-1|many|.|TRBV14
CASSQDLDSEAFF
TGTGCCAGCAGCCAAGATCTGGACAGTGAAGCTTTCTTT
>TRBJ2-1|few|.|TRBV28
CASSPSIGREQFF
TGTGCCAGCAGTCCGTCTATCGGAAGGGAGCAGTTCTTC
>TRBJ2-5|.|TRBD2|TRBV6-5
CASSYSRTSGRGGEQYF
TGTGCCAGCAGTTACAGTCGGACTAGCGGGAGGGGTGGTGAGCAGTACTTC
>TRBJ2-6|few|TRBD1|TRBV5-8
CASSKNRGAGANVLTF
TGTGCCAGCAGCAAAAACAGGGGTGCTGGGGCCAACGTCCTGACTTTC
>TRBJ2-3|.|TRBD1|TRBV5-1
CASARQGALGDMQYF
TGCGCCAGCGCCCGACAGGGGGCGCTTGGAGATATGCAGTATTTT
>TRBJ2-5|many|TRBD2|TRBV29-1
CSVVEGGRGETQYF
TGCAGCGTTGTAGAGGGAGGGCGGGGGGAGACCCAGTACTTC
>TRBJ2-1|few|.|TRBV9
CASSVVAGPHGNEQFF
TGTGCCAGCAGCGTAGTGGCGGGCCCACACGGGAATGAGCAGTTCTTC
>TRBJ2-3|.|TRBD2|TRBV9
CASSVAGGHRTDTQYF
TGTGCCAGCAGCGTAGCGGGGGGGCACCGCACAGATACGCAGTATTTT
>TRBJ2-1|.|.|TRBV7-6
CASSFGQRGNEQFF
TGTGCCAGCAGCTTTGGGCAGCGAGGGAATGAGCAGTTCTTC
>TRBJ2-3|few|TRBD2|TRBV4-3
CASSQDSAGVDTQYF
TGCGCCAGCAGCCAAGATTCAGCGGGGGTAGATACGCAGTATTTT
>TRBJ2-3|.|TRBD2|TRBV5-4
CASSLEGTRITDTQYF
TGTGCCAGCAGCTTGGAGGGGACTAGAATCACAGATACGCAGTATTTT